These 28 T cell receptor beta chains share one sample of origin, sequenced in a study of blood T cells in healthy people across ages. PCR was performed a second time for roughly 7 to 11 cycles using a sample-barcoded 5' primer and a J-beta primer mix. From the 5' RACE reads, TCRdb called clonotypes with MiXCR, one entry per CDR3 protein. Here the sample spans some 550,000 distinct CDR3 sequences, 47% being singletons. The sequenced sample consisted of blood. These receptors all come from a man of 80 years or more in good health.

This CDR3 is CASSLWISGGVSTDTQYF. In nucleotides, the CDR3 is TGTGCCAGCAGCCTCTGGATTAGCGGGGGGGTTAGCACAGATACGCAGTATTTT. This chain links TRBV3-1 with TRBJ2-3, with 11 bases aligning to TRBD2. The CDR3 has 18 residues. The trim removed 4 bases at V and 0 bases at J, leaving 9 bases unmatched. Germline V gives CDR1 LGHDT, CDR2 YNNKEL (reference sequence).

This rearrangement joins TRBV6-2 or TRBV6-3 to TRBJ2-7; D uncertain. This CDR3 is built from 14 residues. Germline V gene data show CDR1 as MNHEY and CDR2 as SVGEGT. Between the trimmed V and J ends, which lost 8 bases and 0 bases, there was a span of 14 bases. The CDR3 nucleotides read TGTGCCAGCGCACGACCGCGGAACTCCTACGAGCAGTACTTC. Protein: CASARPRNSYEQYF.

The V gene is TRBV7-9, the J gene TRBJ1-2; the D is unclear. Germline loops: CDR1 SEHNR, CDR2 FQNEAQ (reference sequence). The CDR3 covers 13 residues. The V and J ends lost 1 base and 8 bases respectively, with 11 bases between them. CDR3 region: CASSLGSQGGYTF. CDR3 nucleotide sequence: TGTGCCAGCAGCTTAGGATCTCAAGGCGGCTACACCTTC.

The rearrangement joins TRBV7-9 to TRBJ1-1; D perhaps matches TRBD1 (6 bases). V shed 4 bases and J shed 7 bases, with 10 bases lying between them. Germline V gene sequence: CDR1 SEHNR, CDR2 FQNEAQ (reference sequence). The length of the CDR3 is 12 residues. The CDR3 DNA reads TGTGCCAGCAGCTCCAGGGGAGATGAAGCTTTCTTT. Its translation is CASSSRGDEAFF.

V and J are TRBV5-1 and TRBJ2-3, with a possible D match to TRBD2 (6 bases). Looked up from germline, CDR1 is SGHRS and CDR2 is YFSETQ. The CDR3 runs to 15 residues. V was trimmed by 2 bases and J by 1 base, leaving 11 bases between them. This CDR3 is CASSLSQRGTDTQYF. The DNA for the CDR3 is TGCGCCAGCAGCTTAAGCCAGCGGGGCACAGATACGCAGTATTTT.

With regard to this clonotype: Germline and junction disagree at one end, which may indicate a read error. The chain has TRBV7-8 and TRBJ2-3, with 11 bases identical to TRBD2. Germline V lookup: CDR1 SGHVS, CDR2 FQNEAQ. The CDR3 totals 15 residues. The CDR3 region is CASRSGTSGTATQYF. The CDR3 DNA sequence: TGTGCCAGCAGATCCGGGACTAGCGGCACAGCTACGCAGTATTTT.

At least ten counts were recorded for this clonotype. This chain uses TRBV7-2 with TRBJ2-7, with D unclear. This CDR3 comprises 11 residues. Trimming cost V 5 bases and J 4 bases, with 6 bases left between them. Germline CDR1 is SGHTA and CDR2 is FQGNSA. For the CDR3, the DNA is TGTGCCAGCAGCGGCCATTACGAGCAGTACTTC. As protein: CASSGHYEQYF. Full variable domain (outside the CDR3, taken from reference TRBV7-2 and TRBJ2-7): GAGVSQSPSNKVTEKGKDVELRCDPISGHTALYWYRQSLGQGLEFLIYFQGNSAPDKSGLPSDRFSAERTGGSVSTLTIQRTQQEDSAVYLCASSGHYEQYFGPGTRLTVT.

The chain combines TRBV20-1 with TRBJ2-7; D is perhaps TRBD1 (5 bases). The CDR3 contains 14 residues. V was trimmed by 6 bases and J by 0 bases, leaving 15 bases between them. Germline loops: CDR1 DFQATT, CDR2 SNEGSKA (reference sequence). The CDR3 sequence: CSADQGRRSYEQYF. The CDR3 DNA sequence: TGCAGTGCCGATCAGGGCAGGCGCTCCTACGAGCAGTACTTC.

CDR3 loop: CASSETSGRSYEQYF. The CDR3 DNA reads TGTGCCAGCAGCGAGACTAGCGGGAGGTCATACGAGCAGTACTTC. The chain couples TRBV28 to TRBJ2-7; 13 positions match TRBD2. The CDR3 runs 15 residues. V lost 6 bases to trimming and J lost 4 bases; unmatched junction nucleotides: 6. Germline V gene lookup returns CDR1 MDHEN and CDR2 SYDVKM.

In this sample, this clonotype turned up once. J is TRBJ2-3 and V is TRBV6-6; 13 positions match TRBD2. Trimming cost V 2 bases and J 2 bases; bases outside gene matches: 4. The CDR3 is 17 amino acids. Germline lookup yields CDR1 MNHNY and CDR2 SVGAGI (reference sequence). The DNA of the CDR3 is TGTGCCAGCAGTTACGGGGGGACTAGCGGGGCCACAGATACGCAGTATTTT. Amino acid sequence: CASSYGGTSGATDTQYF.

This clonotype has just a few counts. The chain is built from TRBV4-3 and TRBJ2-5; TRBD2 is a possible D gene (6 bases). Trimming stripped 0 bases from V and 12 bases from J, with 17 bases between. This CDR3 spans 14 amino acids. CDR1 and CDR2 from the germline V gene are LGHNA and YSLEER. In nucleotides, the CDR3 is TGCGCCAGCAGCCAAGATGATAGGCGGGGCAATAAGTACTTC. Encoded protein: CASSQDDRRGNKYF.

The V call is TRBV29-1, the J call TRBJ2-4, with 13 bases identical to TRBD2. J was trimmed by 4 bases and V by 0 bases; bases with no gene match: 0. There are 15 residues in the CDR3. CDR1 and CDR2 (germline): SQVTM, ANQGSEA. The CDR3 DNA follows: TGCAGCGTTGAAGAACTAGCGGGAGGGAAAAACATTCAGTACTTC. Translation: CSVEELAGGKNIQYF.

This clonotype was observed once. This rearrangement joins TRBV4-1 to TRBJ2-3; 12 bases align to TRBD2. The germline V gene has CDR1 MGHRA and CDR2 YSYEKL. The CDR3 loop spans 18 amino acids. V gave up 1 base and J gave up 1 base; unmatched junction bases: 6. The CDR3 region is CASSQAQASGGGTDTQYF. CDR3 nucleotides: TGCGCCAGCAGCCAAGCCCAGGCTAGCGGGGGGGGCACAGATACGCAGTATTTT.

This sequence joins TRBV7-2 and TRBJ1-1; D is possibly TRBD1 (6 bases). V was clipped by 5 bases and J by 4 bases, with 14 bases between them. Germline lookup yields CDR1 SGHTA and CDR2 FQGNSA. The CDR3 has 14 amino acids. CDR3 DNA sequence: TGTGCCAGCAGCCAACAGGGATCGGGCACTGAAGCTTTCTTT. Translation: CASSQQGSGTEAFF.

The chain employs TRBV9 and TRBJ2-1; D unclear. The V end lost 0 bases, the J end lost 6 bases, and 7 bases lay between the germline ends. This CDR3 spans 13 amino acids. CDR1 and CDR2 from the germline V gene are SGDLS and YYNGEE. The CDR3 bases are TGTGCCAGCAGCGTAGCGCTCCCCAATGAGCAGTTCTTC. Translation gives CASSVALPNEQFF.

V usage is TRBV5-1 and J usage is TRBJ1-1; TRBD1 might be the D (6 bases). This CDR3 is 15 amino acids long. CDR1 and CDR2 (germline): SGHRS, YFSETQ. V lost 3 bases and J 1 base, leaving 13 bases between the germline ends. CDR3 in amino acids: CASSSSGQQNTEAFF. CDR3 bases: TGCGCCAGCAGCTCTTCTGGACAGCAGAACACTGAAGCTTTCTTT.

CDR3 protein: CSARASLSGSRETQYF. CDR3 DNA sequence: TGCAGTGCTAGAGCCTCCCTTAGCGGGAGCAGAGAGACCCAGTACTTC. The rearrangement links TRBV20-1 to TRBJ2-5; 9 bases fit TRBD2. Trimming at V came to 1 base and at J to 4 bases, leaving 10 bases not matched to a gene. CDR1 and CDR2 (germline): DFQATT, SNEGSKA (reference sequence). The CDR3 runs to 16 residues.

The chain couples TRBV28 to TRBJ2-7, with 7 bases that match TRBD1. V lost 5 bases, J lost 0 bases, and 7 bases stayed unmatched. Germline V CDR1 and CDR2: MDHEN, SYDVKM. The CDR3 consists of 15 residues. The CDR3 region is CASSPQGQRSYEQYF. The CDR3, as DNA: TGTGCCAGCAGTCCCCAGGGACAGCGCTCCTACGAGCAGTACTTC. Combining the CDR3 with reference TRBV28 and TRBJ2-7 gives the whole variable domain DVKVTQSSRYLVKRTGEKVFLECVQDMDHENMFWYRQDPGLGLRLIYFSYDVKMKEKGDIPEGYSVSREKKERFSLILESASTNQTSMYLCASSPQGQRSYEQYFGPGTRLTVT.

The chain combines TRBV18 with TRBJ1-5; 9 bases line up with TRBD1. The CDR3 covers 13 residues. V shed 3 bases and J 6 bases; nucleotides not matched to a gene: 0. CDR1 KGHSH and CDR2 LQKENI come from the germline V gene. For the CDR3, the DNA is TGTGCCAGCTCACCGGACAGGGGTCAGCCCCAGCATTTT. Residues: CASSPDRGQPQHF.

This sequence joins TRBV6-6 and TRBJ2-7; 10 bases line up with TRBD2. The CDR3 loop spans 14 amino acids. J lost 6 bases, V lost 5 bases, and 7 bases had no gene match. Looked up from germline, CDR1 is MNHNY and CDR2 is SVGAGI (reference sequence). The CDR3, as DNA: TGTGCCAGCAGTCCTAGCGGGAGAGTGGGCGAGCAGTACTTC. This sequence encodes CASSPSGRVGEQYF.

A note on this clonotype: The junction does not match germline at one end; this may be a read error. The V and J genes are TRBV7-2 and TRBJ2-3, with unresolved D. This CDR3 region has 12 residues. In germline, CDR1 is SGHTA, CDR2 FQGNSA. This CDR3 is CASSASIDTQYF. In DNA, the CDR3 is TGTGCCAGCAGCGCCAGCATAGATACGCAGTATTTT.

This sequence joins TRBV28 and TRBJ2-7, with unresolved D. Per germline, CDR1 MDHEN and CDR2 SYDVKM. The length of the CDR3 is 14 residues. Trimming cost V 6 bases and J 7 bases, with 19 bases left between them. The DNA of the CDR3 is TGTGCCAGCAGCTCCTGGTCCTCCTACAATGAGCAGTACTTC. Protein sequence: CASSSWSSYNEQYF. Full variable domain (rest looked up from reference TRBV28 and TRBJ2-7): DVKVTQSSRYLVKRTGEKVFLECVQDMDHENMFWYRQDPGLGLRLIYFSYDVKMKEKGDIPEGYSVSREKKERFSLILESASTNQTSMYLCASSSWSSYNEQYFGPGTRLTVT.

The chain uses TRBV6-6 and TRBJ2-2; perhaps TRBD1 as D (5 bases). There are 12 residues in the CDR3. The V gene lost 5 bases and the J gene lost 8 bases, with 9 bases spanning the gap. CDR1 is MNHNY and CDR2 is SVGAGI in the germline V gene (reference sequence). CDR3: CASSTGLGELFF. Written as DNA, the CDR3 is TGTGCCAGCAGTACAGGCTTAGGGGAGCTGTTTTTT.

This clonotype appeared once. Being one base from a much bigger clone, this may be a read error. This chain joins TRBV6-6 and TRBJ2-3, with D perhaps TRBD2 (5 bases). CDR3 length: 15 amino acids. Germline V lookup: CDR1 MNHNY, CDR2 SVGAGI (reference sequence). V was cut by 5 bases and J by 2 bases, with 14 bases left in between. The CDR3 DNA sequence: TGTGCCAGCAGTGAGACCGGGATGGACACAGATACGCAGTATTTT. Amino acid sequence: CASSETGMDTDTQYF.

V gene TRBV6-6 combines with J gene TRBJ1-2; possible D gene TRBD1, 5 bases. V lost 7 bases and J 0 bases, leaving 15 bases between the germline ends. The CDR3 spans 15 residues. The germline V gene has CDR1 MNHNY and CDR2 SVGAGI (reference sequence). The CDR3 coding sequence is TGTGCCAGCAACTCCGTTGGGACCTCTAACTATGGCTACACCTTC. Its protein is CASNSVGTSNYGYTF.

The chain recombines TRBV20-1 with TRBJ2-6; D is unresolved. V lost 0 bases and J lost 0, with 9 bases in between. This CDR3 region has 16 residues. Germline V gene lookup returns CDR1 DFQATT and CDR2 SNEGSKA (reference sequence). CDR3 loop: CSARDITASGANVLTF. For the CDR3, the DNA is TGCAGTGCTAGAGATATCACAGCCTCTGGGGCCAACGTCCTGACTTTC.

This clonotype has more than one count but fewer than ten. The chain has TRBV5-1 and TRBJ2-7; D not certain. The V end lost 0 bases, the J end lost 2 bases, and 9 bases lay between the germline ends. CDR3 length equals 14 residues. Germline CDR1 and CDR2: SGHRS and YFSETQ. The CDR3 sequence is CASSLATQAYEQYF. The CDR3 DNA reads as TGCGCCAGCAGCTTGGCGACGCAAGCCTACGAGCAGTACTTC. The variable domain in full, completed from reference TRBV5-1 and TRBJ2-7, reads KAGVTQTPRYLIKTRGQQVTLSCSPISGHRSVSWYQQTPGQGLQFLFEYFSETQRNKGNFPGRFSGRQFSNSRSEMNVSTLELGDSALYLCASSLATQAYEQYFGPGTRLTVT.

The rearrangement uses TRBV7-9 and TRBJ2-1, with D tentatively TRBD2 (6 bases). From germline, CDR1 is SEHNR and CDR2 FQNEAQ (reference sequence). This CDR3 has 15 residues. Trimming took 5 bases from V and 5 from J, leaving 16 bases between them. This CDR3 reads CASSVDRAGNNEQFF. CDR3 coding DNA: TGTGCCAGCAGCGTCGATAGGGCGGGGAACAATGAGCAGTTCTTC.